There are many counts of the clone carrying this TCR beta chain. What it binds is not known. Authors of the study amplified TCR beta CDR3 regions from RNA transcripts. The HTBI set primed first-round TCR CDR3 RT-PCR. One entry per CDR3 protein results from TCRdb running MiXCR on the multiplex PCR reads. The table has nearly 600,000 distinct CDR3 sequences, roughly 14% seen once. This sample stems from a study of T cells in Graves' hyperthyroidism and ophthalmopathy. Study-wide findings and caveats: Before onset, ophthalmopathy was predicted by the model a median approximately 6.6 months earlier. Ophthalmopathy was separated from stable hyperthyroidism by a 13 V-J model.

Orbital computed tomography and thyroid ultrasound, together with serum TRAb and thyroxine and clinical symptoms, were used for diagnoses. Per the germline V gene, CDR1 is LGHDT and CDR2 is YNNKEL (reference sequence). The CDR3 consists of 16 residues. V was clipped by 0 bases and J by 6 bases, with 18 bases between them. The chain joins TRBV3-1 to TRBJ2-7; the D gene could be TRBD1 or TRBD2 (5 bases each). The receptor was isolated from a woman aged 25 to 45 with Graves' hyperthyroidism that later progressed to Graves' ophthalmopathy. Material: blood. CDR3 DNA sequence: TGTGCCAGCAGCCAAGAAAGGGGACCCGACTGGGGCGAGCAGTACTTC. It is translated as CASSQERGPDWGEQYF.